The source of this T cell receptor (beta chain) is a study of blood T cell repertoires in COVID-19. Study-wide background: T cells, B-cell-depleted T cells, or PBMCs supplied cDNA or gDNA.

The CDR3 spans 13 residues. Between the trimmed V and J ends, which lost 6 bases and 4 bases, there was a span of 13 bases. The germline gives CDR1 SGHTS, CDR2 YDEGEE. Original data processing: Counts of nucleated cells, estimated from reference gene primer amplification, were obtained. Sequencing used immunoSEQ multiplex PCR; TCRdb keeps in-frame clones, though not all of them. The DNA was the basis for D and trimming; V, J and clone size are from that table. This table holds about 170,000 clones, around 89% found once. The sequencing sample was made of peripheral blood. This rearrangement joins TRBV5-8 to TRBJ1-2; maybe TRBD1 (5 bases). This clonotype was sampled from a man aged 60-69 years with acute or convalescent COVID-19. CDR3 bases: TGTGCCAGCACCATCAGGGTCCCCTATGGCTACACCTTC. Translation: CASTIRVPYGYTF.